This TCR beta chain was sequenced for a study of T cells expressing NK-cell markers. A remark on this clonotype: Its antigen remains unidentified.

TCRdb reprocessed the 5' RACE reads, with one entry per CDR3 protein and no DNA. This repertoire includes about 150,000 distinct CDR3 sequences. CDR3 length: 14 residues. Germline V gene data show CDR1 as SGHAT and CDR2 as FQDESV (reference sequence). Notes on the study in general: It is unclear if expanded NKG2C-expressing clones target HCMV antigens.

Sequenced input: blood T cells: a sorted CD56 or NKG2C T cell subset, CD4+ or CD8+ T cells, or bulk PBMC T cells (not recorded which). The rearrangement links TRBV11-1 to TRBJ2-5; absent DNA, TCRdb's TRBD2 call cannot be checked. The sequence derives from a man aged 18-69 years in good health. CDR3 amino acids: CASSLKGGSETQYF.